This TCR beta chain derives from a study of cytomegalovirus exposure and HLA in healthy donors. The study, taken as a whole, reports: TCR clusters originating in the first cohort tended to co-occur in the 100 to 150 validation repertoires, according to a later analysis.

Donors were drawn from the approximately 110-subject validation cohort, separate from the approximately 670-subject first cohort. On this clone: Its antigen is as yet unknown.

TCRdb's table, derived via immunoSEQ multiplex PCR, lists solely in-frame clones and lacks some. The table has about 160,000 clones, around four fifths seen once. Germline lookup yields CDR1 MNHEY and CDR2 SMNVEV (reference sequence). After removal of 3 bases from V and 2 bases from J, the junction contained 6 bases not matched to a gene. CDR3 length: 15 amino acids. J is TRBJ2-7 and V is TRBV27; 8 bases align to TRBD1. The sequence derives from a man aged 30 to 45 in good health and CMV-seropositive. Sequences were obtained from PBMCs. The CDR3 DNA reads TGTGCCAGCAGTTTTGGGACAGGCGGACCCTACGAGCAGTACTTC. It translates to CASSFGTGGPYEQYF.